This record covers a single T cell receptor (beta chain). One junction end disagrees with the germline gene, perhaps due to a read error. MiXCR was run by TCRdb on the PCR reads, yielding one entry per CDR3 protein. The sample includes approximately 8,800 distinct CDR3 sequences, about 56% of them seen just once. The patients had localized lung adenocarcinoma, a non-small cell subtype. Germline lookup yields CDR1 MNHNS and CDR2 SASEGT. This CDR3 comprises 17 residues. The data were taken from a study of CD4 and CD8 cells across lung adenocarcinoma regions. V and J are TRBV6-1 and TRBJ2-3; 9 bases fit TRBD1. This sequence originates from a female donor with lung adenocarcinoma. The CD4 and CD8 labels of this study may be unreliable. The sample was CD8+ T cells from the center of a lung tumor. CDR3 sequence: CASSAGMGTGWAETQYF. The DNA of the CDR3 is TGTGCCAGCAGTGCGGGGATGGGGACAGGGTGGGCAGAGACGCAGTATTTT.